This T cell receptor (beta chain) was profiled in a study of T-cell memory formation after mild COVID-19. TCRdb analysed the 5' RACE reads with MiXCR anew, one entry per CDR3 protein. The top ten hold more than 20% of the sample, which has roughly 200,000 distinct CDR3 sequences, about a fifth seen once. V was trimmed by 0 bases and J by 3 bases, leaving 9 bases between them. The germline gives CDR1 SQVTM, CDR2 ANQGSEA. The CDR3 consists of 13 residues. The clonotype originates from an adult woman who had mild COVID-19 (a few samples of this study predate the infection). Cell type and time point are not known. Specimen: PBMCs or a T cell subset sorted from them (not recorded which). This chain uses TRBV29-1 with TRBJ2-7; no firm D call. For the CDR3, the DNA is TGCAGCGTTGAAGATCCAATTTTCTACGAGCAGTACTTC. This translates into CSVEDPIFYEQYF.